This note documents a single T cell receptor (beta chain) sequence. Original processing methods: Amplified reference gene primers provided the basis for estimating nucleated cell counts. Method: immunoSEQ multiplex PCR; TCRdb's copy keeps in-frame clones and lacks some. The DNA gave D and trimming, while V, J and clone size come from that table. The sample yields approximately 170,000 clones, about 83% seen once. This sample is drawn from a study of blood T cell repertoires in COVID-19. Whole-study context: Samples came from the United States, Italy and Spain, spanning acute and convalescent COVID-19. From T cells, B-cell-depleted T cells, or PBMCs came the material, which was cDNA or gDNA.

Sequenced input: peripheral blood. The TCR comes from a man between 65 and 80 years old who had recovered from COVID-19.

CDR3 region: CASSLGTGDTDTQYF. CDR3 nucleotide sequence: TGCGCCAGCAGCTTGGGGACAGGGGACACAGATACGCAGTATTTT. This chain links TRBV5-1 with TRBJ2-3; 9 nucleotides align to TRBD1. This CDR3 contains 15 residues. The V gene end was trimmed by 0 bases and the J gene end by 2 bases; junction bases not matched to a gene: 1. CDR1 SGHRS and CDR2 YFSETQ come from the germline V gene.